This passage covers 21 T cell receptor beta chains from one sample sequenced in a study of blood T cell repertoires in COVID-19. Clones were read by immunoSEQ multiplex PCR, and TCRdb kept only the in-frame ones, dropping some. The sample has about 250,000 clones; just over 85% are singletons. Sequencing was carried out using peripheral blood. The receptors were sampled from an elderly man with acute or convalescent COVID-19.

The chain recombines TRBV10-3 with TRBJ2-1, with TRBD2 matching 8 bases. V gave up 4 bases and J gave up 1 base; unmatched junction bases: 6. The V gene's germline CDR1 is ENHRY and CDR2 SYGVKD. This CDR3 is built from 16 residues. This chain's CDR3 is CAISGSGGVSYNEQFF. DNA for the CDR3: TGTGCCATCAGTGGGTCGGGGGGGGTATCCTACAATGAGCAGTTCTTC.

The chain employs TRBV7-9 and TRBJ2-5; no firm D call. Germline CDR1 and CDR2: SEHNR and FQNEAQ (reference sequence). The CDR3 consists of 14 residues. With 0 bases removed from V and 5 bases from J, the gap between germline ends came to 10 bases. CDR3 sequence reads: CASSLAPLSETQYF. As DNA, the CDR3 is TGTGCCAGCAGCTTAGCCCCCTTGTCCGAGACCCAGTACTTC. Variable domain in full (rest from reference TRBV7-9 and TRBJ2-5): DTGVSQNPRHKITKRGQNVTFRCDPISEHNRLYWYRQTLGQGPEFLTYFQNEAQLEKSRLLSDRFSAERPKGSFSTLEIQRTEQGDSAMYLCASSLAPLSETQYFGPGTRLLVL.

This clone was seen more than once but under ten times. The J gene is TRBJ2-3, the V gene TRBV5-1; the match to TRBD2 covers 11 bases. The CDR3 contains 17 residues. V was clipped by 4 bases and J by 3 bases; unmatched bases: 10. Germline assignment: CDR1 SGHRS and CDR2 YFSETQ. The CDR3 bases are TGCGCCAGCAGCCCTTCCCCTCTAGCGGGGGGAACAGATACGCAGTATTTT. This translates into CASSPSPLAGGTDTQYF.

The CDR3 sequence is CASSPEGQRDGYTF. The CDR3 DNA sequence: TGTGCCAGCTCACCAGAGGGACAGAGGGATGGCTACACCTTC. The chain has TRBV18 and TRBJ1-2, with TRBD1 matching 7 bases. V dropped 2 bases and J dropped 6; count of bases not matched to a gene: 6. This CDR3 is 14 amino acids long. CDR1 and CDR2 from the germline V gene are KGHSH and LQKENI.

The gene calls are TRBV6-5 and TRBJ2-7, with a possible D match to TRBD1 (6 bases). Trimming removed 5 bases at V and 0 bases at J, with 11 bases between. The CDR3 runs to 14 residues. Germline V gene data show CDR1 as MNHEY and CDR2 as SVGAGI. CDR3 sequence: CASSNTGHSYEQYF. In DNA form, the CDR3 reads TGTGCCAGCAGTAATACGGGACACTCCTACGAGCAGTACTTC.

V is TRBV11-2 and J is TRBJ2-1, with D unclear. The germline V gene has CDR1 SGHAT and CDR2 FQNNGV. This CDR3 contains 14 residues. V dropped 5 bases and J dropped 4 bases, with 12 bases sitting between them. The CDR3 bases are TGTGCCAGCAGCGGTATAGGCGGATACAATGAGCAGTTCTTC. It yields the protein CASSGIGGYNEQFF.

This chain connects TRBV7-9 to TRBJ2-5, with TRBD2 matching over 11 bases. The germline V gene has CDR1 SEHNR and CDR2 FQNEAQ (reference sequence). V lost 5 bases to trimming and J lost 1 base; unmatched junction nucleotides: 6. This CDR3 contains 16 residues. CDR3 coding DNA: TGTGCCAGCAGCAGGGAAGGGACTAGCGGCCAAGAGACCCAGTACTTC. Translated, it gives CASSREGTSGQETQYF.

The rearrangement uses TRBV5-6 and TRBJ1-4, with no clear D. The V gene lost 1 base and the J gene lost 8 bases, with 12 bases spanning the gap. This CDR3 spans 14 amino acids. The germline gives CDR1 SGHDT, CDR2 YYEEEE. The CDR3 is CASSLWEFREKLFF. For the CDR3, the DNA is TGTGCCAGCAGCTTGTGGGAGTTTAGAGAAAAACTGTTTTTT.

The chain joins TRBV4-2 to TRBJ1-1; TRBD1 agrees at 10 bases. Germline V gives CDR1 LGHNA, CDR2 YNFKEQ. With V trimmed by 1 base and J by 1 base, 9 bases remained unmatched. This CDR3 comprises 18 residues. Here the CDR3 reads CASSQAPGDRGRNTEAFF. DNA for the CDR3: TGTGCCAGCAGCCAAGCCCCCGGGGACAGGGGCCGGAACACTGAAGCTTTCTTT.

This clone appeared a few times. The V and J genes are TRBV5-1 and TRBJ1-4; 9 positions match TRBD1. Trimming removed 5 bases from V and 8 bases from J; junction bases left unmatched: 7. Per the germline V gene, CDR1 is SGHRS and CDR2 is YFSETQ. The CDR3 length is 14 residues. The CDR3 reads CASSLRTGVEKLFF. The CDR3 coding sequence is TGCGCCAGCAGTCTCCGGACAGGGGTGGAAAAACTGTTTTTT.

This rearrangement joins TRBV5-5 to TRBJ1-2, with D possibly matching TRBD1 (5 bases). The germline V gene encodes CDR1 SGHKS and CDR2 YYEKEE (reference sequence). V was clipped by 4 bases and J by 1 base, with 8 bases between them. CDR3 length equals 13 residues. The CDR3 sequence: CASSRQINYGYTF. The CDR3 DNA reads TGTGCCAGCAGCAGACAGATTAACTATGGCTACACCTTC.

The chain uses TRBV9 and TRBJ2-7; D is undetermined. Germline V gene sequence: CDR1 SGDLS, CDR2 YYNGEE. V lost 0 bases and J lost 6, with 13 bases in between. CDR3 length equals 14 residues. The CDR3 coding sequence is TGTGCCAGCAGCGTAGACCCCAGAACCGCCGAGCAGTACTTC. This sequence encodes CASSVDPRTAEQYF.

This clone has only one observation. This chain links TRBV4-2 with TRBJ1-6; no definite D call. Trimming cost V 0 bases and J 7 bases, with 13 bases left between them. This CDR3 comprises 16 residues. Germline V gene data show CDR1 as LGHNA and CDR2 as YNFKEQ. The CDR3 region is CASSQDWNRSNSPLHF. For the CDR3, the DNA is TGTGCCAGCAGCCAAGATTGGAACAGATCGAATTCACCCCTCCACTTT.

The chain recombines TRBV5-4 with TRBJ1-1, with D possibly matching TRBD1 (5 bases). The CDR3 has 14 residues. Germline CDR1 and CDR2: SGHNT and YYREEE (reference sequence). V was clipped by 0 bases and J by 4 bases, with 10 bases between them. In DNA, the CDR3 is TGTGCCAGCAGCTTGGTCGGGGGGATCACTGAAGCTTTCTTT. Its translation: CASSLVGGITEAFF.

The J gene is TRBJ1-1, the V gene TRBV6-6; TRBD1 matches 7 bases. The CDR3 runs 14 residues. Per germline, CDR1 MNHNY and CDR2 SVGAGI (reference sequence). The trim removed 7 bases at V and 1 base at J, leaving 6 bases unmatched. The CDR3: CASTPTGRNTEAFF. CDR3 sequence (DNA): TGTGCCAGCACCCCGACAGGGCGGAACACTGAAGCTTTCTTT.

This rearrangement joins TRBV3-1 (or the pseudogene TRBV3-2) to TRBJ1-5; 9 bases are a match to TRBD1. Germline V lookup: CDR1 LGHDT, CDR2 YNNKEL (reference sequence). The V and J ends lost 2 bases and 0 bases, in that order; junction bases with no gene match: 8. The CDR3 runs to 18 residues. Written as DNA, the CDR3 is TGTGCCAGCAGCCAACTGGACAGGGGAACCTATAGCAATCAGCCCCAGCATTTT. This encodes CASSQLDRGTYSNQPQHF.

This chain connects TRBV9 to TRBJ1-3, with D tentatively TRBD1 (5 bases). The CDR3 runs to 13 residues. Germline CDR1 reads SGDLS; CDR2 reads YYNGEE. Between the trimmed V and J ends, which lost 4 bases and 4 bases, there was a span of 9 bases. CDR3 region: CASSPGSGNTIYF. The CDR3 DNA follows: TGTGCCAGCAGCCCAGGGTCGGGAAACACCATATATTTT.

CDR3 DNA sequence: TGTGCCAGCAGTTACCGGGGGACCACAGATACGCAGTATTTT. It is translated as CASSYRGTTDTQYF. The chain employs TRBV6-5 and TRBJ2-3, with D possibly being TRBD2 (6 bases). CDR3 length equals 14 residues. V was trimmed by 2 bases and J by 2 bases, leaving 8 bases between them. The V gene's germline CDR1 is MNHEY and CDR2 SVGAGI.

CDR3 DNA: TGTGCCAGCAGCTTTGACAGGGCGAACACCGGGGAGCTGTTTTTT. This gives the protein CASSFDRANTGELFF. The chain uses TRBV5-6 and TRBJ2-2, with 7 positions matching TRBD1. V lost 2 bases, J lost 0 bases, and 1 base stayed unmatched. This CDR3 comprises 15 residues. Germline CDR1 and CDR2: SGHDT and YYEEEE. Looking up the rest from reference TRBV5-6 and TRBJ2-2 gives the full variable domain: DAGVTQSPTHLIKTRGQQVTLRCSPKSGHDTVSWYQQALGQGPQFIFQYYEEEERQRGNFPDRFSGHQFPNYSSELNVNALLLGDSALYLCASSFDRANTGELFFGEGSRLTVL.

The CDR3 bases are TGTGCCAGCAGCTCCACACCCCCTAGCACAGATACGCAGTATTTT. Its translation: CASSSTPPSTDTQYF. V is TRBV7-9 and J is TRBJ2-3; D unresolved. The CDR3 sequence is 15 residues long. CDR1 and CDR2 from the germline V gene are SEHNR and FQNEAQ (reference sequence). V lost 4 bases and J lost 0, with 11 bases in between.

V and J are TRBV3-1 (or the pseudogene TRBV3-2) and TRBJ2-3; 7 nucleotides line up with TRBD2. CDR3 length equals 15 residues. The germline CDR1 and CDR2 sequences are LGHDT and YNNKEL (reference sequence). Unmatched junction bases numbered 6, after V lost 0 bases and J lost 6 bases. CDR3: CASSQEAGVWDTQYF. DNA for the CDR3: TGTGCCAGCAGCCAAGAGGCGGGGGTGTGGGATACGCAGTATTTT.